This passage covers 8 T cell receptor beta chains from one sample sequenced in a study of CD8+CD57+ T cells in acquired aplastic anemia. Genomic DNA provided the template from which TCR beta VDJ and CDR3 profiles were obtained. TCRdb used MiXCR to reprocess the reads, holding one entry per CDR3 protein. The sample lists about 170,000 distinct CDR3 sequences; under 75% were seen once. The sequencing input was sorted CD4+, CD8+, or CD8+CD57+ T cells (not recorded which) from PBMCs. The receptors here all came from a human donor in good health.

This sequence joins TRBV20-1 and TRBJ2-2, with unresolved D. The V gene's germline CDR1 is DFQATT and CDR2 SNEGSKA (reference sequence). This CDR3 region has 11 residues. V shed 0 bases and J shed 7 bases, with 3 bases lying between them. For the CDR3, the DNA is TGCAGTGCTAGAGACGGCGGGGAGCTGTTTTTT. Translation gives CSARDGGELFF.

At least ten counts were recorded for this clonotype. V is TRBV29-1 and J is TRBJ2-3; D gene ambiguous. The V end lost 4 bases, the J end lost 0 bases, and 8 bases lay between the germline ends. This CDR3 contains 13 residues. Germline V gives CDR1 SQVTM, CDR2 ANQGSEA. CDR3 region: CSVGWGSTDTQYF. The CDR3 DNA follows: TGCAGCGTTGGGTGGGGAAGCACAGATACGCAGTATTTT.

The chain links TRBV2 to TRBJ2-1; TRBD2 might be the D (6 bases). The germline gives CDR1 SNHLY, CDR2 FYNNEI. V was pared by 6 bases and J by 1 base, with 13 bases between. CDR3 length: 15 residues. The DNA of the CDR3 is TGTGCCAGCAGGTTAGGGACTCTTTCCTACAATGAGCAGTTCTTC. Amino acids: CASRLGTLSYNEQFF.

The chain has TRBV7-9 and TRBJ1-2; D not resolved. Deletions cut 2 bases from V and 4 bases from J, with 11 bases between. The CDR3 extends over 14 amino acids. Germline V gene data show CDR1 as SEHNR and CDR2 as FQNEAQ (reference sequence). The DNA for the CDR3 is TGTGCCAGCAGCTTAAATCCCGTCCTCTATGGCTACACCTTC. The encoded protein is CASSLNPVLYGYTF.

Regarding this clonotype: This clone may be a read error of a much larger clone one base away. The chain carries TRBV5-4 and TRBJ2-5, with TRBD2 matching 8 bases. V trimming: 3 bases; J trimming: 1 base; junction bases outside the gene matches: 8. The CDR3 runs to 16 residues. Per the germline V gene, CDR1 is SGHNT and CDR2 is YYREEE (reference sequence). CDR3 amino acids: CASSSGGFEVQETQYF. The CDR3 DNA is TGTGCCAGCAGCTCGGGAGGGTTTGAGGTCCAAGAGACCCAGTACTTC.

The chain carries TRBV12-3 or TRBV12-4 and TRBJ1-2, with D unclear. The CDR3 runs 14 residues. V lost 5 bases to trimming and J lost 4 bases, with 14 bases between them. The CDR3 coding sequence is TGTGCCAGCAGTGAGTGGCGGAGTTTCTATGGCTACACCTTC. It specifies CASSEWRSFYGYTF.

This rearrangement joins TRBV7-9 to TRBJ1-5; 8 bases fit TRBD1. This CDR3 comprises 15 residues. V dropped 5 bases and J dropped 4; count of bases not matched to a gene: 7. Germline V lookup: CDR1 SEHNR, CDR2 FQNEAQ (reference sequence). The CDR3 protein is CASSRRGQGNQPQHF. CDR3 sequence (DNA): TGTGCCAGCAGCCGTCGCGGACAGGGAAATCAGCCCCAGCATTTT. Full variable domain (outside the CDR3, taken from reference TRBV7-9 and TRBJ1-5): DTGVSQNPRHKITKRGQNVTFRCDPISEHNRLYWYRQTLGQGPEFLTYFQNEAQLEKSRLLSDRFSAERPKGSFSTLEIQRTEQGDSAMYLCASSRRGQGNQPQHFGDGTRLSIL.

The V and J genes are TRBV2 and TRBJ1-2, with D hard to call. The germline V and J ends were trimmed by 3 bases and 3 bases, with 17 bases remaining between them. CDR3 length: 16 residues. CDR1 SNHLY and CDR2 FYNNEI come from the germline V gene. The CDR3 DNA reads as TGTGCCAGCAGTGAGGCAGCTCAAACGCCCTACTATGGCTACACCTTC. Residues: CASSEAAQTPYYGYTF.